A selection of T cell receptor beta chains follows, all from one sample in a study of blood T cell repertoires in COVID-19. The assay was immunoSEQ multiplex PCR, and TCRdb's table has in-frame clones only and misses some. Seen here are under 200,000 clones, about 86% observed once, and the top ten hold roughly 7.3%. Input material: peripheral blood. The source is a woman of 80 years or more in a cohort sampled during active or convalescent COVID-19. Each CDR3 is given with its conserved first and last residue. The size of a clone is reported for some rows only, either as once, few or many, or as a class for expanded clones.

- TRBJ2-5 TRBV11-3 CASSPGSGLAGYGETQYF
- TRBJ1-2 TRBV28 CASSRDRGYGYTF
- TRBJ1-6 TRBV5-1 CASSHRDDFDSPLHF
- TRBJ2-3 TRBV10-1 CASSEWASGTTDTQYF
- TRBJ2-1 TRBV6-5 CASRPGTGSYNEQFF
- TRBJ1-3 TRBV30 CAWRDRGGNTIYF
- TRBJ1-1 TRBV7-9 CASRPGLLNLNTEAFF
once TRBJ1-1 TRBV5-4 CASSSGFSTEAFF
- TRBJ2-7 TRBV30 CAWSAHRGIYEQYF
- TRBJ1-1 TRBV7-6 CASSLNPPGTGITEAFF
- TRBJ2-3 TRBV29-1 CSVVLAGRDTQYF
- TRBJ2-2 TRBV5-1 CASSSPGASGIYSNTGELFF
- TRBJ2-7 TRBV11-3 CASSDRGSEQYF
- TRBJ1-3 TRBV7-2 CASSSDRSGNTIYF
- TRBJ1-5 TRBV28 CASTPPGLGGQPQHF
- TRBJ1-4 TRBV27 CASRGQLYSTNEKLFF
- TRBJ1-2 TRBV7-8 CASSLGEDGYTF
- TRBJ2-1 TRBV28 CATKKGPGTLAGNNEQFF
- TRBJ2-7 TRBV29-1 CSVVRTGYEQYF
- TRBJ1-5 TRBV6-6 CASSPPPGQGDRQPQHF
- TRBJ2-3 TRBV5-1 CASSLHRDRDLDTQYF
- TRBJ1-2 TRBV6-1 CASSEAFGQTVYGYTF
- TRBJ2-5 TRBV5-4 CASSPWTSGGEETQYF
few TRBJ1-5 TRBV5-1 CASSLVGGASNQPQHF
- TRBJ2-5 TRBV15 CATSRDTQQETQYF
- TRBJ1-4 TRBV9 CASSVGQGGEKLFF
- TRBJ2-1 TRBV6-5 CALGDWGSREQFF
few TRBJ2-2 TRBV10-3 CAIRTAGENTGELFF
- TRBJ2-7 TRBV13 CASSQRQGVNKEQYF
- TRBJ2-6 TRBV30 CAWSRTGPSGANVLTF
- TRBJ2-3 TRBV4-1 CASSQDVSGGGTDTQYF
- TRBJ1-5 TRBV2 CASRAAYSNQPQHF
- TRBJ1-4 TRBV5-8 CASSLRGGKKGAEKLFF
- TRBJ1-4 TRBV21-1 CASRLGHTNEKLFF
few TRBJ1-3 TRBV7-2 CASSTVAAGAGNTIYF
- TRBJ1-4 TRBV6-5 CASSFRGSTANEKLFF
- TRBJ2-5 TRBV4-1 CASSQGVGRQETQYF
- TRBJ1-6 TRBV27 CASSPAGPRRNSPLHF
- TRBJ1-2 TRBV5-1 CASSLIRRFGYGYTF
- TRBJ2-4 TRBV4-1 CASSQDYQLNIQYF
- TRBJ1-1 TRBV15 CATSTGTGGASTEAFF
- TRBJ2-7 TRBV18 CASSVDSPNYSYEQYF